A selection of T cell receptor beta chains follows, all from one sample in a study of neurological immune-mediated disorders. TCRdb fed the 5' RACE reads into MiXCR, producing one record per CDR3 protein. The sample records some 16,000 distinct CDR3 sequences, roughly 10% being singletons. Sequenced sample: CD8+ T cells from blood. These TCRs come from a man aged 45 to 65 in good health. The CDR3 runs from the conserved cysteine through the conserved F or W. D genes are given only for firm matches. Only part of the rows carry a size: once, few, many, or a class if the clone is expanded.

many TRBJ2-3 TRBV20-1 - CSARDNLGPDTQYF TGCAGTGCTAGAGACAACCTAGGCCCAGATACGCAGTATTTT
many TRBJ2-5 TRBV29-1 - CSVAPDGQETQYF TGCAGCGTTGCTCCGGACGGGCAAGAGACCCAGTACTTC
many TRBJ2-3 TRBV29-1 - CSATSRAQYF TGCAGCGCGACTAGTAGAGCGCAGTATTTT
- TRBJ2-3 TRBV7-6 - CASSPRPSDTQYF TGTGCCAGCAGCCCCAGACCGTCAGATACGCAGTATTTT
many TRBJ2-7 TRBV3-1 TRBD1 CASSRPGQGDYEQYF TGTGCCAGCAGCCGACCGGGACAGGGGGACTACGAGCAGTACTTC
many TRBJ2-3 TRBV18 TRBD2 CASSGTSVDTQYF TGTGCCAGCTCGGGGACTAGCGTAGATACGCAGTATTTT
few TRBJ2-5 TRBV4-1 TRBD2 CASSQLAGGVETQYF TGCGCCAGCAGCCAGTTAGCGGGAGGAGTAGAGACCCAGTACTTC
many TRBJ2-3 TRBV7-2 - CASSLVVGSTDTQYF TGTGCCAGCAGCTTAGTAGTGGGGAGCACAGATACGCAGTATTTT
many TRBJ2-7 TRBV28 - CASSKPDEYEQYF TGTGCCAGCAGTAAACCCGATGAATACGAGCAGTACTTC
many TRBJ1-2 TRBV25-1 - CASTPWGEGYGYTF TGTGCCAGCACCCCCTGGGGGGAAGGCTATGGCTACACCTTC
many TRBJ2-3 TRBV29-1 TRBD1 CSVLTGGTDTQYF TGCAGCGTCCTGACAGGGGGCACAGATACGCAGTATTTT
many TRBJ1-1 TRBV12-3/TRBV12-4 TRBD1 CASSHTGVMTEAFF TGTGCCAGCAGTCACACAGGGGTTATGACTGAAGCTTTCTTT
- TRBJ1-1 TRBV10-3 TRBD1 CAIETGNAGNTEAFF TGTGCCATAGAGACAGGGAATGCAGGGAACACTGAAGCTTTCTTT
many TRBJ2-1 TRBV7-8 - CASSETVHYNEQFF TGTGCCAGCAGCGAGACAGTTCACTACAATGAGCAGTTCTTC
many TRBJ1-3 TRBV19 - CASSIRGLVGNTIYF TGTGCCAGTAGTATCCGGGGGCTAGTTGGAAACACCATATATTTT
many TRBJ2-5 TRBV6-2/TRBV6-3 - CASSSTQGQWGSAQYF TGTGCCAGCAGTTCCACCCAAGGACAGTGGGGATCGGCCCAGTACTTC
many TRBJ2-3 TRBV7-8 TRBD2 CASSNRLAGGPDTQYF TGTGCCAGCAGCAACAGACTAGCGGGAGGGCCAGATACGCAGTATTTT
many TRBJ1-1 TRBV6-2/TRBV6-3 - CASKNPAGETEAFF TGTGCCAGCAAAAACCCGGCAGGGGAGACTGAAGCTTTCTTT
many TRBJ2-3 TRBV7-3 TRBD2 CASSSLADTDTQYF TGTGCCAGCAGCTCGCTAGCGGACACAGATACGCAGTATTTT
many TRBJ2-1 TRBV12-3/TRBV12-4 - CASSLDGDNEQFF TGTGCCAGCAGCCTGGACGGTGACAATGAGCAGTTCTTC
many TRBJ2-7 TRBV5-1 - CASSREAAGYEQYF TGCGCCAGCAGCAGGGAGGCGGCGGGCTACGAGCAGTACTTC
medium-sized TRBJ2-1 TRBV20-1 TRBD2 CSAIGLANNEQFF TGCAGTGCTATAGGACTAGCCAACAATGAGCAGTTCTTC
many TRBJ2-3 TRBV4-1 - CASSHAPGELTDTQYF TGCGCCAGCAGCCACGCCCCGGGGGAGCTCACAGATACGCAGTATTTT